The entry below describes one T cell receptor beta chain. Its antigen is unidentified. The data stem from a study of T cells in localized non-small cell lung cancer. Findings and limits, study-wide: Investigators sequenced only a single tumor region, leaving heterogeneity possible. Among the top 100 tumor clones, a median 57 appeared in adjacent lung.

The germline V gene encodes CDR1 MNHNS and CDR2 SASEGT. Trimming removed 6 bases at V and 5 bases at J, with 16 bases between. The CDR3 spans 15 residues. TCRdb's copy holds only in-frame clones and misses some; the assay was immunoSEQ multiplex PCR. The table includes tens of thousands of clones, 87% detected once. The receptor comes from a man between 40 and 75 years old with stage III lung adenocarcinoma. This chain uses TRBV6-1 with TRBJ2-2; D is perhaps TRBD1 or TRBD2 (6 bases each). Material: peripheral blood mononuclear cells, obtained before any cancer treatment. The CDR3 coding sequence is TGTGCCAGCAGACCCGACCGGGGGCAGACCGGGGAGCTGTTTTTT. Encoded protein: CASRPDRGQTGELFF.